This T cell receptor (beta chain) was sequenced in a study of T cells in women clearing cervical HPV infection. Study-wide background: Control women cleared a single incident HPV16 infection within 12 months. Case blood drawn at lesion detection; control blood after infection cleared.

The study's findings and limits: Repertoire richness, not evenness, was significantly elevated in CIN3+ cases versus controls.

Regarding this clone: No antigen is known for it. The read ends 3 residues before the CDR3 terminus; that terminus is restored from the germline J gene.

The V gene end was trimmed by 3 bases and the J gene end by 5 bases; junction bases not matched to a gene: 12. Germline V gene lookup returns CDR1 SQVTM and CDR2 ANQGSEA. The CDR3 runs 15 residues. The repertoire was sequenced with immunoSEQ multiplex PCR; TCRdb's copy has only in-frame clones and lacks some. The sample data list about 33,000 clones. The sample comprised blood buffy coat. This chain connects TRBV29-1 to TRBJ2-5, with 7 bases matching TRBD2. This sequence was found in a woman between 18 and 70 years old with a cervical HPV16 infection that either progressed to CIN3+ or cleared (not recorded which). CDR3 region: CSVDGTGGVWETQYF. CDR3 bases read: TGCAGCGTTGATGGGACGGGGGGAGTTTGGGAGACC.